These 22 T cell receptor beta chains originate from one sample sequenced in a study of T-cell reconstitution after alpha-beta-depleted transplantation in children. During its preparation, the TCRbeta library received unique molecular identifiers. One entry per CDR3 protein, called by TCRdb with MiXCR from the PCR reads. The data contain 780,000 or so distinct CDR3 sequences, around 15% of them seen just once; the ten biggest clones take up around 5%. This material consisted of PBMCs, mostly from graft donor cells, taken 360 days after TCRalphabeta/CD19-depleted stem cell transplant. The source is a male patient younger than 18 who had a stem cell transplant for acute lymphoblastic leukemia, so the T cells may come from the graft donor.

This clonotype appeared a few times. V gene TRBV7-8 combines with J gene TRBJ2-1; TRBD2 aligns across 11 bases. The germline V gene encodes CDR1 SGHVS and CDR2 FQNEAQ. The CDR3 has 17 amino acids. V shed 3 bases and J 6 bases; nucleotides not matched to a gene: 10. The CDR3 DNA follows: TGTGCCAGCAGCTTTAGGAGACTAGCGGGGCCGTCCAATGAGCAGTTCTTC. Its protein product is CASSFRRLAGPSNEQFF.

This clonotype has just a few counts. The chain couples TRBV18 to TRBJ2-3, with 7 bases fitting TRBD2. J gave up 1 base and V 6 bases, and 10 bases lay outside the gene matches. The CDR3 runs to 16 residues. Germline V CDR1 and CDR2: KGHSH, LQKENI. This CDR3 reads CASSLAATPRTDTQYF. CDR3 sequence (DNA): TGTGCCAGCTCCCTAGCGGCGACCCCCCGCACAGATACGCAGTATTTT.

The chain uses TRBV7-7 and TRBJ2-7; 9 positions match TRBD2. The V segment lost 5 bases and the J segment 2 bases; nucleotides outside the gene matches: 4. The CDR3 contains 14 residues. Germline CDR1 and CDR2: SSHAT and FNYEAQ (reference sequence). The DNA of the CDR3 is TGTGCCAGCAGCAAGCAGCGGGGGGCCTACGAGCAGTACTTC. As protein: CASSKQRGAYEQYF.

This clonotype has only a few counts. The chain has TRBV10-1 and TRBJ2-7, with D possibly matching TRBD1 (5 bases). The CDR3 contains 14 residues. Germline CDR1 WNHNN, CDR2 SYGVQD (reference sequence). Trimming took off 2 bases at V and 2 bases at J, with 10 bases between the two ends. The CDR3 region is CASSEKGSPYEQYF. The CDR3 region has the DNA TGCGCCAGCAGTGAGAAGGGGTCGCCCTACGAGCAGTACTTC.

V is TRBV7-9 and J is TRBJ2-3; D gene ambiguous. V was clipped by 5 bases and J by 2 bases, with 11 bases between them. This CDR3 contains 14 residues. Germline-derived CDR1 and CDR2 are SEHNR and FQNEAQ (reference sequence). CDR3 in amino acids: CASSQRPATDTQYF. CDR3 DNA: TGTGCCAGCAGCCAGCGACCAGCCACAGATACGCAGTATTTT.

This chain uses TRBV20-1 with TRBJ1-5; a weak D match, TRBD1 (6 bases). Trimming took off 4 bases at V and 3 bases at J, with 13 bases between the two ends. The CDR3 is 14 residues long. Per the germline V gene, CDR1 is DFQATT and CDR2 is SNEGSKA (reference sequence). The CDR3 sequence: CSATGEAFNQPQHF. The CDR3 coding sequence is TGCAGTGCTACAGGGGAAGCCTTCAATCAGCCCCAGCATTTT.

This clonotype was counted many times. The CDR3 bases are TGTGCCAGCAGTGCCGTATATGGGGTTAAGGCGGTGTTTTTT. This gives the protein CASSAVYGVKAVFF. J is TRBJ1-4 and V is TRBV28; D not certain. The length of the CDR3 is 14 residues. CDR1 and CDR2 (germline): MDHEN, SYDVKM. V was pared by 5 bases and J by 15 bases, with 22 bases between.

This chain uses TRBV20-1 with TRBJ1-3; TRBD1 aligns across 8 bases. V lost 7 bases, J lost 0 bases, and 8 bases stayed unmatched. Germline-derived CDR1 and CDR2 are DFQATT and SNEGSKA (reference sequence). The CDR3 has 15 residues. The CDR3 nucleotides read TGCAGTGTTCTCAGGGGGCTGAGCTCTGGAAACACCATATATTTT. Translated, it gives CSVLRGLSSGNTIYF.

This chain connects TRBV5-1 to TRBJ2-7, with a tentative D call TRBD2 (7 bases). In germline, CDR1 is SGHRS, CDR2 YFSETQ. V was clipped by 0 bases and J by 5 bases, with 15 bases between them. The CDR3 length is 15 residues. The CDR3 region has the DNA TGCGCCAGCAGCTTGGCGGGGGGCTATGAAGACGAGCAGTACTTC. Amino acid sequence: CASSLAGGYEDEQYF. The whole variable domain, filled in from reference TRBV5-1 and TRBJ2-7, reads KAGVTQTPRYLIKTRGQQVTLSCSPISGHRSVSWYQQTPGQGLQFLFEYFSETQRNKGNFPGRFSGRQFSNSRSEMNVSTLELGDSALYLCASSLAGGYEDEQYFGPGTRLTVT.

This CDR3 is CAWDRGTYNEQFF. For the CDR3, the DNA is TGTGCCTGGGACAGGGGGACCTACAATGAGCAGTTCTTC. The rearrangement uses TRBV30 and TRBJ2-1; 9 bases are shared with TRBD1. The V segment lost 5 bases and the J segment 2 bases; nucleotides outside the gene matches: 1. CDR3 length equals 13 residues. Germline V gene sequence: CDR1 GTSNPN, CDR2 SVGIG (reference sequence).

The gene calls are TRBV10-2 and TRBJ2-7; 7 nucleotides match TRBD1. The germline V gene encodes CDR1 WSHSY and CDR2 SAAADI. This CDR3 is built from 13 residues. With V trimmed by 3 bases and J by 3 bases, 2 bases remained unmatched. CDR3 region: CASSEGTDYEQYF. The CDR3 DNA is TGCGCCAGCAGTGAAGGGACAGACTACGAGCAGTACTTC.

The CDR3: CASSVEGGPPNEQFF. The CDR3 coding sequence is TGTGCCAGCAGCGTTGAGGGAGGGCCCCCCAATGAGCAGTTCTTC. This chain uses TRBV9 with TRBJ2-1, with 7 bases lining up with TRBD2. CDR1 is SGDLS and CDR2 is YYNGEE in the germline V gene. V gave up 2 bases and J gave up 6 bases; unmatched junction bases: 8. CDR3 size: 15 residues.

This clonotype was counted only a few times. This CDR3 reads CASRDRDDTGELFF. The DNA of the CDR3 is TGCGCCAGCAGGGACAGGGATGACACCGGGGAGCTGTTTTTT. The V call is TRBV10-1, the J call TRBJ2-2; TRBD1 aligns across 8 bases. The V and J ends lost 6 bases and 3 bases, in that order; junction bases with no gene match: 3. CDR1 and CDR2 from the germline V gene are WNHNN and SYGVQD (reference sequence). The CDR3 loop spans 14 amino acids.

The chain joins TRBV19 to TRBJ2-5; D may be TRBD1 or TRBD2 (6 bases each). The V gene's germline CDR1 is LNHDA and CDR2 SQIVND (reference sequence). The CDR3 spans 16 residues. Trimming took 3 bases from V and 3 from J, leaving 17 bases between them. CDR3 nucleotides: TGTGCCAGTAGTATGTACGGCGGGAACAGGGAAGAGACCCAGTACTTC. Encoded protein: CASSMYGGNREETQYF.

This rearrangement joins TRBV29-1 to TRBJ1-1; D is uncertain. Germline values: CDR1 SQVTM, CDR2 ANQGSEA. This CDR3 has 13 amino acids. V was clipped by 7 bases and J by 0 bases, with 12 bases between them. The CDR3 spells CSGFDGLNTEAFF. Here the CDR3 DNA reads TGCAGCGGTTTCGACGGACTGAACACTGAAGCTTTCTTT.

This clonotype was found a few times. The rearrangement joins TRBV20-1 to TRBJ2-1, with 11 nucleotides matching TRBD2. The CDR3 consists of 14 residues. CDR1 is DFQATT, CDR2 SNEGSKA, per germline (reference sequence). The CDR3 loop reads CSPYLAGGGNEQFF. The CDR3 DNA sequence: TGCAGCCCCTACTTAGCGGGAGGGGGGAATGAGCAGTTCTTC.

This clonotype was detected only a few times. The chain joins TRBV20-1 to TRBJ2-4; 7 nucleotides agree with TRBD1. This CDR3 has 15 residues. V lost 3 bases to trimming and J lost 3 bases; unmatched junction nucleotides: 8. Germline assignment: CDR1 DFQATT and CDR2 SNEGSKA (reference sequence). This chain's CDR3 is CSARGTAGGKNIQYF. The DNA for the CDR3 is TGCAGTGCTAGGGGGACAGCTGGGGGCAAAAACATTCAGTACTTC.

In this sample, this clonotype turned up a few times. The chain has TRBV25-1 and TRBJ1-3; the match to TRBD1 covers 8 bases. The J segment lost 2 bases and the V segment lost 9 bases, leaving 6 bases of the junction unmatched. Germline values: CDR1 MGHDK, CDR2 SYGVNS. This CDR3 spans 14 amino acids. In nucleotides, the CDR3 is TGTGCCAGTTCTGCAGGGGGCCCTGGAAACACCATATATTTT. It is translated as CASSAGGPGNTIYF.

This clonotype has only a few counts. V usage is TRBV12-3 or TRBV12-4 and J usage is TRBJ1-6; D gene uncertain. V lost 2 bases, J lost 7 bases, and 9 bases lay in between. The CDR3 totals 14 residues. The CDR3 sequence is CASSLSLGNSPLHF. DNA for the CDR3: TGTGCCAGCAGTTTAAGTCTTGGGAATTCACCCCTCCACTTT.

This chain connects TRBV28 to TRBJ2-3; D remains ambiguous. V was shortened by 3 bases and J by 2 bases, with 18 bases between the two germline ends. The CDR3 loop spans 17 amino acids. The V gene's germline CDR1 is MDHEN and CDR2 SYDVKM. CDR3 DNA sequence: TGTGCCAGCAGTTTCCTCTTGACGGACCGACCCACAGATACGCAGTATTTT. Translating gives CASSFLLTDRPTDTQYF.

This clonotype was found a few times. The rearrangement links TRBV11-3 to TRBJ2-1; 9 bases map to TRBD1. The CDR3 contains 12 residues. Trimming cost V 7 bases and J 9 bases; bases outside gene matches: 4. The germline V gene has CDR1 SGHNT and CDR2 YENEEA. Here the CDR3 reads CASTDRGLEQFF. The CDR3 coding sequence is TGTGCCAGCACGGACAGGGGACTTGAGCAGTTCTTC.

This rearrangement joins TRBV18 to TRBJ2-7; tentative D call: TRBD1 (6 bases). V was pared by 3 bases and J by 4 bases, with 19 bases between. Germline V CDR1 and CDR2: KGHSH, LQKENI. The CDR3 has 16 residues. In DNA form, the CDR3 reads TGTGCCAGCTCACCCGGCAGACCGGGACAACAGTACGAGCAGTACTTC. This sequence encodes CASSPGRPGQQYEQYF. Complete variable domain (other parts from reference TRBV18 and TRBJ2-7): NAGVMQNPRHLVRRRGQEARLRCSPMKGHSHVYWYRQLPEEGLKFMVYLQKENIIDESGMPKERFSAEFPKEGPSILRIQQVVRGDSAAYFCASSPGRPGQQYEQYFGPGTRLTVT.